This T cell receptor beta chain came from a study of early T cells in non-severe SARS-CoV-2 infection. Study-level information: From unsorted whole blood, bulk RNA was sequenced, and the chains remained unpaired.

Regarding the study as a whole: Anti-spike CD8 specificities were favored by VDJdb matching, whose results missed private and CD4 specificities.

Separate cDNA molecules each had unique molecular identifiers attached to them. TCRdb redid the calling of the 5' RACE reads with MiXCR, one entry per CDR3 protein. The sample lists approximately 89,000 distinct CDR3 sequences, around 15% seen once, with 3% in the top ten. Germline loops: CDR1 SGDLS, CDR2 YYNGEE. The CDR3 runs 16 residues. Trimming took off 2 bases at V and 8 bases at J, with 22 bases between the two ends. Only a few counts were recorded for this clonotype. Its antigen is unknown. This TCR derives from an adult who was a healthcare worker with PCR-confirmed SARS-CoV-2 infection or an uninfected control (not recorded which). The V gene is TRBV9, the J gene TRBJ1-1; maybe TRBD1 (6 bases). Sequences were obtained from whole blood. The CDR3 reads CASSVSPSGGIGEAFF. The DNA of the CDR3 is TGTGCCAGCAGCGTCTCACCGAGCGGGGGCATCGGGGAAGCTTTCTTT.